This T cell receptor beta chain was recorded in a study of blood T cell repertoires in COVID-19. This CDR3 has 17 residues. The ends were cut back, 2 bases at V and 1 base at J, with 12 bases in the middle. Germline V gene data show CDR1 as KGHSH and CDR2 as LQKENI. Produced via immunoSEQ multiplex PCR; TCRdb's table is partial and in-frame only. Counted here are about 180,000 clones, around 80% occurring once; the ten biggest clones make up roughly a sixth. Participant-given clinical history determined each cohort assignment. Material for sequencing was PBMCs or T cells enriched from blood (not recorded which). J is TRBJ2-6 and V is TRBV18; tentative D call: TRBD1 (6 bases). The clonotype was recovered from a woman in her 50s who had recovered from COVID-19. The CDR3 region is CASSPSSRGSGANVLTF. The CDR3 nucleotides read TGTGCCAGCTCACCATCGTCCAGGGGTTCTGGGGCCAACGTCCTGACTTTC.